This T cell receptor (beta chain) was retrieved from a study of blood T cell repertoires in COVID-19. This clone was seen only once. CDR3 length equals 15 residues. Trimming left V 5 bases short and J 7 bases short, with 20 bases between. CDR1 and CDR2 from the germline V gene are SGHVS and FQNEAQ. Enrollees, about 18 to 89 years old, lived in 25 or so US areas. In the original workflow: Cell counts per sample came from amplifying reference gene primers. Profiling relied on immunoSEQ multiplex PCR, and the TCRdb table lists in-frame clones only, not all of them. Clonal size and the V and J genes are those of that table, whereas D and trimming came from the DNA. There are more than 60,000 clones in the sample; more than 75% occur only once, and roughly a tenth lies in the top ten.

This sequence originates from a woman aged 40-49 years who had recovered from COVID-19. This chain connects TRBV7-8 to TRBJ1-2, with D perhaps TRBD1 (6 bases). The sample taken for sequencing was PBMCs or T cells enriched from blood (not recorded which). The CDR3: CASSLGQTLLGGYTF. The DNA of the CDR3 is TGTGCCAGCAGCCTCGGACAGACTTTACTTGGTGGCTACACCTTC.